This T cell receptor beta chain was sequenced in a study of T cell repertoires in cytomegalovirus infection. TCRdb passed the reads through MiXCR, listing each CDR3 protein once. The sample contains roughly 990,000 distinct CDR3 sequences, around 30% of which appear only once. This clonotype was detected ten times or more. Its specificity is not known. Germline CDR1 and CDR2: LNHDA and SQIVND (reference sequence). CDR3 length: 17 amino acids. V was shortened by 5 bases and J by 4 bases, with 21 bases between the two germline ends. The input for sequencing was cultured CD8+ T cells from PBMCs, taken from culture after CMV antigen stimulation. The sequence derives from a human donor in good health (CMV status not recorded). Some clones in this sample may be carry-over from other donors' samples. The genes are TRBV19 and TRBJ2-1, with TRBD1 as a possible D gene (6 bases). CDR3 sequence (DNA): TGTGCCAGTAGTCCCTTAGTGTGGGGGCAGATATACAATGAGCAGTTCTTC. Translated, it gives CASSPLVWGQIYNEQFF. Full variable domain (missing parts from reference TRBV19 and TRBJ2-1): DGGITQSPKYLFRKEGQNVTLSCEQNLNHDAMYWYRQDPGQGLRLIYYSQIVNDFQKGDIAEGYSVSREKKESFPLTVTSAQKNPTAFYLCASSPLVWGQIYNEQFFGPGTRLTVL.